This T cell receptor beta chain comes out of a study of response to subunit inactivated influenza vaccine. Study observations and caveats: Seasonal influenza vaccination, on each occasion, was suggested by the authors to recruit few new T cells.

With respect to this clonotype: As yet, its antigen is unknown.

TCRdb re-derived calls from the RT-PCR reads in MiXCR, one entry per CDR3 protein. The table lists 700,000 to 900,000 distinct CDR3 sequences, over 20% of them singletons. This CDR3 has 16 residues. The V and J ends lost 6 bases and 4 bases respectively, with 21 bases between them. Germline V lookup: CDR1 MNHNS, CDR2 SASEGT. The sequences come from PBMCs from blood, collected 4 to 6 days after vaccination. The chain carries TRBV6-1 and TRBJ1-1; D is ambiguous. The clonotype comes from a man aged 45-65 years who received an inactivated influenza vaccine. This chain's CDR3 is CASRRILVATGTEAFF. CDR3 DNA: TGTGCCAGCAGACGGATCTTGGTAGCGACGGGCACTGAAGCTTTCTTT.